This is a list of T cell receptor beta chains from one sample in a study of blood T cell repertoires in COVID-19. Repertoires were generated with immunoSEQ multiplex PCR, while TCRdb's copy carries only in-frame clones and drops some. The repertoire has 180,000 or so clones, approximately 85% of them found once; the top ten carry approximately 11%. The sample comprised peripheral blood. These TCRs come from a human donor with active or convalescent COVID-19. The donor label of this sample is uncertain. The CDR3 runs from the conserved cysteine through the conserved F or W. Each record gives: V gene, J gene, CDR3 protein.

>TRBV5-1|TRBJ1-3
CASSLVRLGSGNTIYF
>TRBV30|TRBJ1-1
CAWSVPGIPEAFF
>TRBV11-3|TRBJ2-1
CASSLNAGDEQFF
>TRBV29-1|TRBJ2-3
CSVAAGQVTQYF
>TRBV19|TRBJ2-3
CASSQRGGGRTDTQYF
>TRBV10-3|TRBJ2-7
CAISDDRVHEQYF
>TRBV13|TRBJ2-1
CASSLAGGTYNEQFF
>TRBV7-8|TRBJ2-3
CASSFLSRQGGDTQYF
>TRBV27|TRBJ2-5
CASSLNRENMYF
>TRBV6-5|TRBJ1-3
CASSQDKSYGNTIYF
>TRBV18|TRBJ2-7
CASSPGTGDEQYF
>TRBV21-1|TRBJ2-1
CASSTTSGAHNEQFF
>TRBV19|TRBJ2-7
CASSAGHASYEQYF
>TRBV12-5|TRBJ1-6
CASGLGQGAYSPLHF
>TRBV20-1|TRBJ2-3
CSASKRDREKTDTQYF
>TRBV11-3|TRBJ1-5
CASSSEGVGQPQHF